This TCR beta chain is drawn from a study of blood T cell repertoires in COVID-19. Germline assignment: CDR1 SEHNR and CDR2 FQNEAQ (reference sequence). This CDR3 comprises 14 residues. This clone was seen a single time. Germline and junction disagree at one end, which may indicate a read error. The data were produced by immunoSEQ multiplex PCR, yet TCRdb's version contains in-frame clones alone and is incomplete. The sample lists hundreds of thousands of clones, roughly 80% occurring once. Grouping used clinical history reported by participants in a survey and questionnaire. A COVID-19 case had been met by exposed participants during the 2 weeks before study entry.

The sample taken for sequencing was PBMCs or T cells enriched from blood (not recorded which). V is TRBV7-9 and J is TRBJ2-5; 7 nucleotides agree with TRBD2. This TCR came from a man in his forties who had been exposed to COVID-19. The CDR3 sequence: CASSFFPGVEGTNF. The CDR3 nucleotides read TGTGCCAGCAGCTTCTTCCCCGGAGTTGAGGGGACTAACTTC.